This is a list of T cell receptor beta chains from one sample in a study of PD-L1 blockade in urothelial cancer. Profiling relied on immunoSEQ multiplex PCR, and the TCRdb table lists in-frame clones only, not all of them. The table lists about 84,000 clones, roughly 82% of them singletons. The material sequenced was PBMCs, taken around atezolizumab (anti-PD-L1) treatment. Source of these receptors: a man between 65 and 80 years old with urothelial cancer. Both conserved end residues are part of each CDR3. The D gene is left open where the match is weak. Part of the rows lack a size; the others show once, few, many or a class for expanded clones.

DNA: TGTGCCAGCAGTTTATCACCATGGACTAGCGGGAACTACAATGAGCAGTTCTTC; CDR3: CASSLSPWTSGNYNEQFF; V: TRBV27; D: TRBD2; J: TRBJ2-1; size: -
DNA: TGTGCCAGTAGAAGGACAGGGATCTCCTACGAGCAGTACTTC; CDR3: CASRRTGISYEQYF; V: TRBV19; D: TRBD1; J: TRBJ2-7; size: -
DNA: TGTGCCAGCAGCTTTCACAGGGGAACCTACGAGCAGTACTTC; CDR3: CASSFHRGTYEQYF; V: TRBV11-3; D: TRBD1; J: TRBJ2-7; size: -
DNA: TGTGCCAGCAGCTTAGCGCGGAAGGTAGAACCAAGAGGCAATGAGCAGTTCTTC; CDR3: CASSLARKVEPRGNEQFF; V: TRBV7-6; D: -; J: TRBJ2-1; size: -
DNA: TGCGCCAGCAGCCCGGCCTTGACAGCCCGCACCGGGGAGCTGTTTTTT; CDR3: CASSPALTARTGELFF; V: TRBV4-1; D: -; J: TRBJ2-2; size: -
DNA: TGTGCCAGCAGGCTACAGGGGGCTAAAGAGACCCAGTACTTC; CDR3: CASRLQGAKETQYF; V: TRBV2; D: TRBD1; J: TRBJ2-5; size: -
DNA: TGTGCCATCAGTGAGTCATACAGGGTTGACTATGGCTACACCTTC; CDR3: CAISESYRVDYGYTF; V: TRBV10-3; D: -; J: TRBJ1-2; size: -
DNA: TGTGCCAGCAGCTTGGGTGGACAGGGGAACACCGGGGAGCTGTTTTTT; CDR3: CASSLGGQGNTGELFF; V: TRBV5-4; D: TRBD1; J: TRBJ2-2; size: -
DNA: TGTGCCAGCAGCCCCGGTCGCCTACGCGGCTACACCTTC; CDR3: CASSPGRLRGYTF; V: TRBV5-6; D: -; J: TRBJ1-2; size: -
DNA: TGCGCCAGCAGCTTGTCCGGCGGGATGAACACTGAAGCTTTCTTT; CDR3: CASSLSGGMNTEAFF; V: TRBV5-1; D: -; J: TRBJ1-1; size: -
DNA: TGTGCCAGCAGTCCAGTATATGACAATGAGCAGTTCTTC; CDR3: CASSPVYDNEQFF; V: TRBV6-5; D: -; J: TRBJ2-1; size: -
DNA: TGTGCCAGCAGTTACGACCACATCAGGGATACGCAGTATTTT; CDR3: CASSYDHIRDTQYF; V: TRBV6-5; D: -; J: TRBJ2-3; size: once
DNA: TGTGCCAGCAGCTTAGAGGATACGCAGTATTTT; CDR3: CASSLEDTQYF; V: TRBV5-6; D: -; J: TRBJ2-3; size: few
DNA: TGTGCCAGCAGCTACAGGGGTAGCACAGATACGCAGTATTTT; CDR3: CASSYRGSTDTQYF; V: TRBV13; D: TRBD1; J: TRBJ2-3; size: few
DNA: TGTGCCAGCAGTCCACGCTCTGGACTGGAGACCCAGTACTTC; CDR3: CASSPRSGLETQYF; V: TRBV27; D: -; J: TRBJ2-5; size: -
DNA: TGTGCCAGCAGCACACCACAGGGAAGGTCCTACAATGAGCAGTTCTTC; CDR3: CASSTPQGRSYNEQFF; V: TRBV7-9; D: -; J: TRBJ2-1; size: -
DNA: TGCGCCAGCAGCCAACTGGAGCCTGGGGGGGGGCAAGATACGCAGTATTTT; CDR3: CASSQLEPGGGQDTQYF; V: TRBV5-1; D: -; J: TRBJ2-3; size: -
DNA: TGTGCCAGCAGCCATTTAGGGGGTAGTTTCCAAGAGACCCAGTACTTC; CDR3: CASSHLGGSFQETQYF; V: TRBV7-6; D: -; J: TRBJ2-5; size: -
DNA: TGTGCCAGCAGCCAAGGCCAGGGGGTACGGAACACTGAAGCTTTCTTT; CDR3: CASSQGQGVRNTEAFF; V: TRBV14; D: TRBD1; J: TRBJ1-1; size: -
DNA: TGCGCCAGCAGCCAAGATCGAGTCGCGGGCTCACCCACCTACAATGAGCAGTTCTTC; CDR3: CASSQDRVAGSPTYNEQFF; V: TRBV4-1; D: -; J: TRBJ2-1; size: -
DNA: TGCAGCGTTACGACAGGGGCCAATCAGCCCCAGCATTTT; CDR3: CSVTTGANQPQHF; V: TRBV29-1; D: TRBD1; J: TRBJ1-5; size: once
DNA: TGTGCCAGCAGTAGGACAGGGGGAAATCAGCCCCAGCATTTT; CDR3: CASSRTGGNQPQHF; V: TRBV6-5; D: TRBD1; J: TRBJ1-5; size: -
DNA: TGTGCCAGCAGCCGTGACAGGAACTATGGCTACACCTTC; CDR3: CASSRDRNYGYTF; V: TRBV7-2; D: -; J: TRBJ1-2; size: -
DNA: TGTGCCAGCAGCTTGATGGACTCAACAACTAATGAAAAACTGTTTTTT; CDR3: CASSLMDSTTNEKLFF; V: TRBV5-6; D: -; J: TRBJ1-4; size: -
DNA: TGTGCCAGCAGCTTGGCGTTGAACACTGAAGCTTTCTTT; CDR3: CASSLALNTEAFF; V: TRBV5-6; D: -; J: TRBJ1-1; size: -
DNA: TGTGCCTGGACCCACCGGACAGGGGCGAACACTGAAGCTTTCTTT; CDR3: CAWTHRTGANTEAFF; V: TRBV30; D: TRBD1; J: TRBJ1-1; size: -
DNA: TGCAGCGTTGAAACCGGGACTACCCCCGATACGCAGTATTTT; CDR3: CSVETGTTPDTQYF; V: TRBV29-1; D: TRBD2; J: TRBJ2-3; size: -
DNA: TGCGCCAGCAGCTTGATTAGCGGGCTCCGATACGAGCAGTACTTC; CDR3: CASSLISGLRYEQYF; V: TRBV5-1; D: TRBD2; J: TRBJ2-7; size: -
DNA: TGTGCCAGCACCCCCAGCGGGAGGGCCGGAGATACGCAGTATTTT; CDR3: CASTPSGRAGDTQYF; V: TRBV6-5; D: TRBD2; J: TRBJ2-3; size: -
DNA: TGTGCCTGGAGTCAACAGAACAATCAGCCCCAGCATTTT; CDR3: CAWSQQNNQPQHF; V: TRBV30; D: -; J: TRBJ1-5; size: many
DNA: TGCGCCAGCAGCCTGGAACGGGGGGAAACAGATACGCAGTATTTT; CDR3: CASSLERGETDTQYF; V: TRBV4-3; D: TRBD2; J: TRBJ2-3; size: few
DNA: TGTGCCAGTAGTGTGGGGGAGGCTGGGGCCAACGTCCTGACTTTC; CDR3: CASSVGEAGANVLTF; V: TRBV19; D: -; J: TRBJ2-6; size: -
DNA: TGTGCAAGTCGCTCAGGGGGTGTTTTCCGCTCCTACAATGAGCAGTTCTTC; CDR3: CASRSGGVFRSYNEQFF; V: TRBV12-2; D: -; J: TRBJ2-1; size: -
DNA: TGCAGCGTTGAAGACCTAGCGGGTAACATCTACGAGCAGTACTTC; CDR3: CSVEDLAGNIYEQYF; V: TRBV29-1; D: TRBD2; J: TRBJ2-7; size: -
DNA: TGTGCCAGCAGCGATAGCGGGATTGCAGATACGCAGTATTTT; CDR3: CASSDSGIADTQYF; V: TRBV5-4; D: TRBD2; J: TRBJ2-3; size: -
DNA: TGTGCCAGCAGTCGTGCTCGGGATGAAAAACTGTTTTTT; CDR3: CASSRARDEKLFF; V: TRBV6-1; D: -; J: TRBJ1-4; size: -
DNA: TGTGCCAGCAGCTGGGACTACCACACCGGGGAGCTGTTTTTT; CDR3: CASSWDYHTGELFF; V: TRBV7-8; D: TRBD2; J: TRBJ2-2; size: -
DNA: TGTGCCAGCAGCCCTGGGGCAGCCGAATCCTACGAGCAGTACTTC; CDR3: CASSPGAAESYEQYF; V: TRBV7-9; D: -; J: TRBJ2-7; size: -
DNA: TGTGCCAGCAGCCCCCAGGGACTAGCGGGAGCTGAGGCGCAGTATTTT; CDR3: CASSPQGLAGAEAQYF; V: TRBV7-2; D: TRBD2; J: TRBJ2-3; size: -